Detailed here is one T cell receptor beta chain. Its antigen is not identified. V lost 1 base and J 3 bases, leaving 13 bases between the germline ends. The CDR3 sequence is 16 residues long. CDR1 is SGHVS, CDR2 FQNEAQ, per germline. Cultured CD4+ T cell DNA was sequenced using the Oncomine TCR Beta short-read assay. TCRdb reprocessed the PCR reads with MiXCR, giving one entry per CDR3 protein. This sample has 10,000 to 15,000 distinct CDR3 sequences, with around 47% found just once. The data belong to a study of vaccination and CD4 T cells after COVID-19. Treatment given: roughly 10-day PBMC culture with coronavirus spike peptide pools or control peptides (ViraFEST assay). Alongside around 9.2 IU/ml IL-2 and about 9.6 ug/ml peptide pools, PBMCs were cultured at some 2 million per well.

Sample: CD4+ T cells from blood, cultured in vitro. The chain joins TRBV7-8 to TRBJ1-5; D remains ambiguous. This receptor was taken from a human donor who had recovered from COVID-19. The CDR3 protein is CASSLVPLKHNQPQHF. DNA for the CDR3: TGTGCCAGCAGCTTAGTCCCTCTAAAACACAATCAGCCCCAGCATTTT.